This is a list of T cell receptor beta chains from one sample in a study of spatial heterogeneity in lung cancer. One entry per CDR3 protein, called by TCRdb with MiXCR from the 5' RACE reads. The sample lists about 13,000 distinct CDR3 sequences, just over 5% seen once, with almost 25% in the top ten. This specimen was lung tumor tissue, taken at surgery. The receptors were gathered from a male donor with early-stage non-small cell lung cancer. The CDR3 runs from the conserved cysteine through the conserved F or W. A D gene is named only where the DNA matches it firmly. Rows may omit the clone size; those that give it use once, few, many or a size class.

TRBV6-2/TRBV6-3	many	NA	TRBJ1-5	CASSPAHSNQPQHF	TGTGCCAGCAGCCCAGCCCACAGCAATCAGCCCCAGCATTTT
TRBV29-1	NA	NA	TRBJ2-5	CSVLSSSTQETQYF	TGCAGCGTTTTGAGCAGTAGTACCCAAGAGACCCAGTACTTC
TRBV12-3/TRBV12-4	many	NA	TRBJ2-7	CASSFGPGQNHF	TGTGCCAGCAGTTTCGGCCCAGGGCAGAACCACTTC
TRBV2	medium-sized	NA	TRBJ1-1	CASSGGTQQYAEAFF	TGTGCCAGCAGTGGGGGAACACAACAGTACGCTGAAGCTTTCTTT
TRBV10-3	many	NA	TRBJ1-5	CAISESRGNQPQHF	TGTGCCATCAGTGAGTCCCGGGGCAATCAGCCCCAGCATTTT
TRBV28	many	TRBD1	TRBJ2-3	CASSGTASRFSTDTQYF	TGTGCCAGCAGCGGGACAGCCTCACGGTTTAGCACAGATACGCAGTATTTT
TRBV7-2	many	NA	TRBJ1-4	CASSLATVAFEKLFF	TGTGCCAGCAGCTTAGCGACAGTGGCTTTTGAAAAACTGTTTTTT
TRBV3-1	few	NA	TRBJ1-4	CASSGTGVSEKLFF	TGTGCCAGCAGCGGGACGGGGGTATCAGAAAAACTGTTTTTT
TRBV20-1	many	TRBD1	TRBJ2-7	CSAGQGVSYEQYF	TGCAGTGCCGGACAGGGGGTCTCCTACGAGCAGTACTTC
TRBV7-6	NA	TRBD1	TRBJ2-1	CASSLVTGEGIGEQFF	TGTGCCAGCAGCTTAGTCACAGGGGAAGGGATCGGTGAGCAGTTCTTC
TRBV12-3/TRBV12-4	NA	NA	TRBJ2-1	CASSSRENNEQFF	TGTGCCAGCAGTAGCCGGGAGAACAATGAGCAGTTCTTC
TRBV6-2/TRBV6-3	many	TRBD1	TRBJ1-5	CASSNRGPSQPQHF	TGTGCCAGCAGTAACAGGGGGCCGAGTCAGCCCCAGCATTTT
TRBV27	medium-sized	NA	TRBJ2-7	CASSHSAGAYEQYF	TGTGCCAGCAGTCACAGCGCAGGGGCCTACGAGCAGTACTTC
TRBV29-1	NA	NA	TRBJ2-5	CSVEAGLGETQYF	TGCAGCGTTGAAGCGGGACTCGGAGAGACCCAGTACTTC
TRBV28	medium-sized	NA	TRBJ2-3	CASSRTPGAGTDTQYF	TGTGCCAGCAGCCGAACTCCGGGAGCGGGCACAGATACGCAGTATTTT
TRBV20-1	many	NA	TRBJ1-1	CSARSGNTEAFF	TGCAGTGCTAGAAGTGGGAACACTGAAGCTTTCTTT